Presented here are 30 T cell receptor beta chains from one specimen sequenced in a study of blood T cell repertoires in COVID-19. Sequencing was performed with immunoSEQ multiplex PCR; in TCRdb, only in-frame clones are kept and a portion is missing. The table has roughly 110,000 clones, more than 70% seen once; the top ten hold 5% to 6%. Specimen: peripheral blood. These receptors were taken from a woman aged 55-69 years with COVID-19, enrolled during active disease.

The chain recombines TRBV7-6 with TRBJ2-2; 8 bases are a match to TRBD2. Trimming cost V 2 bases and J 4 bases; bases outside gene matches: 6. Germline V gene data show CDR1 as SGHVS and CDR2 as FNYEAQ. This CDR3 is built from 16 residues. In DNA, the CDR3 is TGTGCCAGCAGCTTATCCGGGACTAGTGTCACCGGGGAGCTGTTTTTT. As protein: CASSLSGTSVTGELFF.

Comments on this clone: The sample carries other DNA sequences with the same CDR3. The V gene is TRBV12-3 or TRBV12-4, the J gene TRBJ1-1, with a tentative D call TRBD1 (6 bases). The CDR3 totals 13 residues. V was trimmed by 6 bases and J by 4 bases, leaving 12 bases between them. In nucleotides, the CDR3 is TGTGCCAGCAGGCCCACAGGGAGCACTGAAGCTTTCTTT. Protein: CASRPTGSTEAFF.

The chain recombines TRBV30 with TRBJ1-5; D is unclear. Trimming took off 4 bases at V and 5 bases at J, with 12 bases between the two ends. Germline assignment: CDR1 GTSNPN and CDR2 SVGIG (reference sequence). This CDR3 has 13 residues. The CDR3 spells CAWNRGVDQPQHF. CDR3 coding DNA: TGTGCCTGGAACCGGGGTGTCGATCAGCCCCAGCATTTT.

As regards this clone: The germline gene is not matched at one end of the junction; a read error may be the cause. The genes are TRBV13 and TRBJ2-7; D tentatively reads TRBD1 or TRBD2 (7 bases each). Germline-derived CDR1 and CDR2 are PRHDT and FYEKMQ (reference sequence). The CDR3 extends over 15 amino acids. This CDR3 is CASSLGRGQYYEQYF. In nucleotides, the CDR3 is TGTGCCAGCAGCCTAGGGAGGGGACAGTACTACGAGCAGTACTTC.

This chain joins TRBV15 and TRBJ1-1; D is ambiguous. Trimming cost V 5 bases and J 3 bases, with 7 bases left between them. Per the germline V gene, CDR1 is LNHNV and CDR2 is YYDKDF (reference sequence). The CDR3 is made up of 12 amino acids. The CDR3 loop is CATSHRDTEAFF. The CDR3 bases are TGTGCCACCAGCCACCGGGACACTGAAGCTTTCTTT.

In the case of this clone: In the same sample, other DNA sequences code for this CDR3. The rearrangement uses TRBV6-4 and TRBJ2-3, with 7 bases aligning to TRBD2. This CDR3 has 16 residues. Trimming cost V 0 bases and J 1 base; bases outside gene matches: 4. CDR1 is MRHNA and CDR2 is SNTAGT in the germline V gene. The DNA of the CDR3 is TGTGCCAGCAGTGACTCCCTGCTAGCGGGCACAGATACGCAGTATTTT. Its translation is CASSDSLLAGTDTQYF.

This clone was seen a single time. V and J are TRBV6-2 or TRBV6-3 and TRBJ2-5; D not resolved. The ends were cut back, 7 bases at V and 2 bases at J, with 11 bases in the middle. This CDR3 is 13 amino acids long. The germline V gene encodes CDR1 MNHEY and CDR2 SVGEGT. The CDR3 region has the DNA TGTGCCAGCAACCCGCGGCAGCAAGAGACCCAGTACTTC. Translated: CASNPRQQETQYF.

The J gene is TRBJ2-7, the V gene TRBV7-8, with 7 positions matching TRBD1. The trim removed 5 bases at V and 6 bases at J, leaving 22 bases unmatched. This CDR3 is built from 18 residues. CDR1 is SGHVS, CDR2 FQNEAQ, per germline. The CDR3 sequence: CASSPRGTAQRAWGEQYF. For the CDR3, the DNA is TGTGCCAGCAGCCCTCGAGGGACAGCTCAAAGGGCTTGGGGCGAGCAGTACTTC.

V and J are TRBV7-6 and TRBJ2-7; TRBD2 might be the D (6 bases). The CDR3 spans 16 residues. The V gene's germline CDR1 is SGHVS and CDR2 FNYEAQ. V was cut by 1 base and J by 13 bases, with 26 bases left in between. Here the CDR3 reads CASSLVGGEQISPPYF. For the CDR3, the DNA is TGTGCCAGCAGCTTAGTCGGAGGGGAGCAGATCTCGCCCCCATACTTC.

The chain uses TRBV9 and TRBJ1-5; TRBD1 matches 7 bases. With V trimmed by 3 bases and J by 1 base, 4 bases remained unmatched. Germline-derived CDR1 and CDR2 are SGDLS and YYNGEE. The CDR3 length is 15 residues. The CDR3 DNA sequence: TGTGCCAGCAGCGCCACAGGGGACAGCAATCAGCCCCAGCATTTT. It encodes CASSATGDSNQPQHF.

V gene TRBV7-3 combines with J gene TRBJ2-3; D possibly corresponds to TRBD2 (6 bases). Trimming removed 5 bases from V and 2 bases from J, with 17 bases in between. From germline, CDR1 is SGHTA and CDR2 FQGTGA. The CDR3 totals 16 residues. For the CDR3, the DNA is TGTGCCAGCAGCAAAGCGGGCTTAATCTTCACAGATACGCAGTATTTT. Translating it yields CASSKAGLIFTDTQYF. The full variable domain, in which reference TRBV7-3 and TRBJ2-3 provide the parts outside the CDR3, is GAGVSQTPSNKVTEKGKYVELRCDPISGHTALYWYRQSLGQGPEFLIYFQGTGAADDSGLPNDRFFAVRPEGSVSTLKIQRTERGDSAVYLCASSKAGLIFTDTQYFGPGTRLTVL.

V and J are TRBV5-5 and TRBJ1-2, with 8 bases aligning to TRBD1. This CDR3 has 17 residues. The V gene's germline CDR1 is SGHKS and CDR2 YYEKEE (reference sequence). V dropped 5 bases and J dropped 7; count of bases not matched to a gene: 19. The CDR3 loop reads CASSPRLQGGSSIGYTF. The CDR3 DNA sequence: TGTGCCAGCAGTCCTCGACTACAGGGGGGATCCTCTATTGGCTACACCTTC.

In its sample, this clone was seen a few times. DNA of the CDR3: TGTGCCAGCCGCCTAACAACTAATGAAAAACTGTTTTTT. Translated, it gives CASRLTTNEKLFF. The gene calls are TRBV25-1 and TRBJ1-4; D not resolved. Germline-derived CDR1 and CDR2 are MGHDK and SYGVNS. The CDR3 is 13 amino acids. V lost 8 bases to trimming and J lost 0 bases, with 7 bases between them.

The chain employs TRBV19 and TRBJ1-2; 7 bases map to TRBD1. This CDR3 contains 14 residues. Germline V gene lookup returns CDR1 LNHDA and CDR2 SQIVND (reference sequence). V was clipped by 10 bases and J by 4 bases; unmatched bases: 12. The CDR3 region is CATSHRGRGYGYTF. CDR3 DNA: TGTGCCACCTCCCATAGGGGGCGCGGCTATGGCTACACCTTC.

J is TRBJ1-2 and V is TRBV7-9; D is possibly TRBD1 (6 bases). Germline V gene lookup returns CDR1 SEHNR and CDR2 FQNEAQ (reference sequence). CDR3 length equals 15 residues. Trimming left V 1 base short and J 6 bases short, with 15 bases between. CDR3 protein: CASSLVGDMFHGYTF. Written as DNA, the CDR3 is TGTGCCAGCAGCTTAGTTGGGGACATGTTCCATGGCTACACCTTC.

This chain joins TRBV27 and TRBJ2-7; TRBD1 aligns across 7 bases. Germline CDR1 reads MNHEY; CDR2 reads SMNVEV (reference sequence). After removal of 2 bases from V and 4 bases from J, the junction contained 8 bases not matched to a gene. The CDR3 is 15 residues long. CDR3 DNA: TGTGCCAGCAGTTTACGGCAGGGGGTTAGGTACGAGCAGTACTTC. Translated, it gives CASSLRQGVRYEQYF.

V and J are TRBV2 and TRBJ1-2; 7 bases line up with TRBD1. The ends lost 6 bases at V and 4 bases at J; junction bases unmatched: 14. This CDR3 is built from 16 residues. Germline V gives CDR1 SNHLY, CDR2 FYNNEI. The CDR3: CASSSPQTGTPYGYTF. CDR3 sequence (DNA): TGTGCCAGCAGCTCCCCTCAGACAGGGACTCCCTATGGCTACACCTTC.

The chain joins TRBV7-8 to TRBJ2-5, with 8 nucleotides matching TRBD2. This CDR3 has 14 amino acids. CDR1 and CDR2 from the germline V gene are SGHVS and FQNEAQ. The ends lost 5 bases at V and 1 base at J; junction bases unmatched: 3. The CDR3 DNA reads as TGTGCCAGCAGCCTTACTAGCGGCCAAGAGACCCAGTACTTC. It codes for CASSLTSGQETQYF.

The rearrangement joins TRBV4-3 to TRBJ1-1; 7 nucleotides line up with TRBD1. V gave up 6 bases and J gave up 3 bases; unmatched junction bases: 4. Germline CDR1 reads LGHNA; CDR2 reads YSLEER. This CDR3 contains 13 residues. Here the CDR3 reads CASSYTGDTEAFF. The CDR3 DNA sequence: TGCGCCAGCAGTTATACAGGGGACACTGAAGCTTTCTTT.

This clone appeared once. This CDR3 is also generated by other DNA sequences in the sample. The V call is TRBV7-9, the J call TRBJ2-7, with a possible D match to TRBD2 (6 bases). The CDR3 contains 13 residues. Germline assignment: CDR1 SEHNR and CDR2 FQNEAQ (reference sequence). V dropped 5 bases and J dropped 2 bases, with 10 bases sitting between them. CDR3 in amino acids: CASSPGGPYEQYF. CDR3 bases: TGTGCCAGCAGCCCCGGGGGTCCCTACGAGCAGTACTTC.

The CDR3 DNA reads TGTGCCAGCAGCCCGGGAAACACTGAAGCTTTCTTT. It codes for CASSPGNTEAFF. The gene calls are TRBV12-3 or TRBV12-4 and TRBJ1-1; D remains ambiguous. The CDR3 loop spans 12 amino acids. V lost 6 bases to trimming and J lost 2 bases, with 7 bases between them.

The rearrangement links TRBV11-2 to TRBJ1-6; D possibly corresponds to TRBD1 (6 bases). The CDR3 length is 16 residues. The V gene lost 1 base and the J gene lost 3 bases, with 10 bases spanning the gap. The V gene's germline CDR1 is SGHAT and CDR2 FQNNGV. Written as DNA, the CDR3 is TGTGCCAGCAGCTTAGCCCGGACAGTCTATAATTCACCCCTCCACTTT. This encodes CASSLARTVYNSPLHF.

V usage is TRBV4-3 and J usage is TRBJ2-3, with 9 bases identical to TRBD2. The CDR3 consists of 18 residues. Trimming took 0 bases from V and 3 from J; bases not matched to a gene: 10. Germline V gives CDR1 LGHNA, CDR2 YSLEER. CDR3 protein: CASSQDLYGGGATDTQYF. The DNA for the CDR3 is TGCGCCAGCAGCCAAGATCTTTATGGCGGGGGGGCAACAGATACGCAGTATTTT.

V gene TRBV14 combines with J gene TRBJ1-2; no firm D call. Trimming cost V 1 base and J 6 bases, with 12 bases left between them. Germline V CDR1 and CDR2: SGHDN, FVKESK. The length of the CDR3 is 14 residues. The CDR3 loop is CASSQVFRENGYTF. DNA of the CDR3: TGTGCCAGCAGCCAAGTCTTTCGGGAGAATGGCTACACCTTC.

In DNA, the CDR3 is TGTGCCAGCAGCGGGGGGACTCAAGGCTCCTACAATGAGCAGTTCTTC. Protein product: CASSGGTQGSYNEQFF. The chain carries TRBV7-9 and TRBJ2-1; maybe TRBD2 (6 bases). The germline V and J ends were trimmed by 5 bases and 0 bases, with 14 bases remaining between them. CDR3 length: 16 residues. The germline gives CDR1 SEHNR, CDR2 FQNEAQ (reference sequence).

The genes are TRBV10-3 and TRBJ2-7; D may be TRBD1 (5 bases). The CDR3 runs to 11 residues. Trimming left V 6 bases short and J 6 bases short, with 9 bases between. The germline CDR1 and CDR2 sequences are ENHRY and SYGVKD. CDR3 in amino acids: CAIRQGSEQYF. CDR3 bases: TGTGCCATCAGGCAGGGAAGCGAGCAGTACTTC.

V and J are TRBV27 and TRBJ2-3; 7 bases map to TRBD2. The CDR3 is 15 amino acids. The germline V gene encodes CDR1 MNHEY and CDR2 SMNVEV (reference sequence). V gave up 2 bases and J gave up 4 bases; unmatched junction bases: 6. CDR3 protein: CASSLNRDYSDTQYF. The CDR3 DNA is TGTGCCAGCAGTTTAAACCGGGACTATTCAGATACGCAGTATTTT.

This chain links TRBV30 with TRBJ1-1; possibly TRBD1 for D (5 bases). Germline-derived CDR1 and CDR2 are GTSNPN and SVGIG (reference sequence). V gave up 3 bases and J gave up 1 base, with 9 bases separating them. The length of the CDR3 is 13 residues. Written as DNA, the CDR3 is TGTGCCTGGAGGGGCGACAGGAACACTGAAGCTTTCTTT. It encodes CAWRGDRNTEAFF. Filled out from reference TRBV30 and TRBJ1-1, the complete variable domain reads SQTIHQWPATLVQPVGSPLSLECTVEGTSNPNLYWYRQAAGRGLQLLFYSVGIGQISSEVPQNLSASRPQDRQFILSSKKLLLSDSGFYLCAWRGDRNTEAFFGQGTRLTVV.

The V and J genes are TRBV7-9 and TRBJ1-5; possible D gene TRBD1, 5 bases. CDR1 and CDR2 from the germline V gene are SEHNR and FQNEAQ (reference sequence). There are 15 residues in the CDR3. Trimming pared 4 bases from V and 0 bases from J, leaving 10 bases between. The CDR3 bases are TGTGCCAGCAGCTCGACAGAGTATAGCAATCAGCCCCAGCATTTT. Amino acids: CASSSTEYSNQPQHF.

This chain connects TRBV29-1 to TRBJ1-2; D may be TRBD1 (5 bases). Per germline, CDR1 SQVTM and CDR2 ANQGSEA. Trimming shortened V by 4 bases and J by 7 bases, and 10 bases separated the two germline ends. This CDR3 comprises 11 residues. The CDR3 nucleotides are TGCAGCGTTGGCAGGGATCCTGGCTACACCTTC. Translation: CSVGRDPGYTF.